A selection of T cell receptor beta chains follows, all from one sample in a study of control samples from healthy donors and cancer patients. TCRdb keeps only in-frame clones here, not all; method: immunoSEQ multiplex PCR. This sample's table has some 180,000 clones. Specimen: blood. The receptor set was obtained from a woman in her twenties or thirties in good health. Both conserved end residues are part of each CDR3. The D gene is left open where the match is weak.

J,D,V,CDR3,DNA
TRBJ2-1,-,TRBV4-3,CASSPVVSTYNEQFF,TGCGCCAGCAGCCCAGTTGTCTCGACCTACAATGAGCAGTTCTTC
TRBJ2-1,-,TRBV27,CASSLSGGSYNEQFF,TGTGCCAGCAGTTTGAGTGGGGGCTCCTACAATGAGCAGTTCTTC
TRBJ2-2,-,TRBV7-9,CASSLGTNTGELFF,TGTGCCAGCAGCTTAGGTACGAACACCGGGGAGCTGTTTTTT
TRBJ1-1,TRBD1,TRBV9,CASSPPTGGVSEAFF,TGTGCCAGCAGCCCTCCCACAGGGGGCGTCTCTGAAGCTTTCTTT
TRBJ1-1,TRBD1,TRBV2,CASSRDRSVTEAFF,TGTGCCAGCAGTCGGGACAGGTCGGTCACTGAAGCTTTCTTT
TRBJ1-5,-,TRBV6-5,CASSYRGNQPQHF,TGTGCCAGCAGTTACCGCGGTAATCAGCCCCAGCATTTT
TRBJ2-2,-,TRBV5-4,CASSSDLYTGELFF,TGTGCCAGCAGCTCGGACCTGTACACCGGGGAGCTGTTTTTT
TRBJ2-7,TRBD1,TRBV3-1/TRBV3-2,CASSSPRTGYYEQYF,TGTGCCAGCAGCTCACCCCGGACAGGGTACTACGAGCAGTACTTC
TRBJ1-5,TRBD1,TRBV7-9,CASSLGQGGQPQHF,TGTGCCAGCAGCTTAGGACAGGGTGGACAGCCCCAGCATTTT
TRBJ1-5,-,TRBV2,CASSEALNQPQHF,TGTGCCAGCAGTGAAGCCCTTAATCAGCCCCAGCATTTT
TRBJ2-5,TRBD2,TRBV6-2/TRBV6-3,CASSPSGGAQETQYF,TGTGCCAGCAGCCCTAGCGGGGGAGCCCAAGAGACCCAGTACTTC
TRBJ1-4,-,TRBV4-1,CASSQDETRGEKLFF,TGCGCCAGCAGCCAAGATGAGACCAGAGGCGAAAAACTGTTTTTT
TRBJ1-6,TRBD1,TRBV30,CAGDRINSPLHF,TGTGCCGGGGACAGAATCAATTCACCCCTCCACTTT
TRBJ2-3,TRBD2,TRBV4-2,CASSQDVGGGATDTQYF,TGTGCCAGCAGCCAAGATGTTGGCGGGGGGGCCACAGATACGCAGTATTTT
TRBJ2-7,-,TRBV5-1,CASSLAPSSSYEQYF,TGCGCCAGCAGCTTGGCCCCCAGCTCCTCCTACGAGCAGTACTTC
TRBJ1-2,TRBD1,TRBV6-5,CASSYSTGRGGYTF,TGTGCCAGCAGTTACTCGACAGGGAGGGGTGGCTACACCTTC
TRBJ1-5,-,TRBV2,CASSGQTLDQPQHF,TGTGCCAGCAGTGGGCAGACACTTGATCAGCCCCAGCATTTT
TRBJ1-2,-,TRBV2,CASAGGDGYTF,TGTGCCAGTGCTGGGGGGGATGGCTACACCTTC
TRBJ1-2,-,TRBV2,CASRWGVEDGYTF,TGTGCCAGCAGATGGGGGGTAGAGGATGGCTACACCTTC
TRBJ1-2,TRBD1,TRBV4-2,CASSPLPGQGEKDYGYTF,TGTGCCAGCAGCCCTTTACCGGGACAGGGGGAAAAGGACTATGGCTACACCTTC
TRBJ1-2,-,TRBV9,CASSVEYRGPHGYTF,TGTGCCAGCAGCGTCGAGTACCGAGGTCCTCATGGCTACACCTTC
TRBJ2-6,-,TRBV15,CATSRVRAGANVLTF,TGTGCCACCAGCAGAGTCCGGGCTGGGGCCAACGTCCTGACTTTC
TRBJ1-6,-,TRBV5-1,CASSLEMGNSPLHF,TGCGCCAGCAGCTTGGAAATGGGTAATTCACCCCTCCACTTT
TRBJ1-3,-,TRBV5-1,CASSLESSGNTIYF,TGCGCCAGCAGCCTCGAGAGCTCTGGAAACACCATATATTTT
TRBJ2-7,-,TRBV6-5,CASSHGQGRKEQYF,TGTGCCAGCAGCCACGGGCAGGGCAGAAAAGAGCAGTACTTC
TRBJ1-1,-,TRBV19,CASSIIPTEAFF,TGTGCCAGTAGTATAATACCCACTGAAGCTTTCTTT
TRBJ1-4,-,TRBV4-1,CASSQDRRSEKLFF,TGCGCCAGCAGCCAAGACAGGAGGAGCGAAAAACTGTTTTTT
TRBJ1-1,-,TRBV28,CASSPLFTVNTEAFF,TGTGCCAGCAGTCCCCTATTCACAGTGAACACTGAAGCTTTCTTT
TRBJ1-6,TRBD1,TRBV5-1,CASSLSRDSPFPLHF,TGCGCCAGCAGCTTATCCCGGGACAGTCCCTTTCCCCTCCACTTT
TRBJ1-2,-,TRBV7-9,CASRVLTGYTF,TGTGCCAGCAGAGTGCTGACGGGCTACACCTTC
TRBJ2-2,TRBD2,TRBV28,CASSPGGGGGELFF,TGTGCCAGCAGTCCCGGCGGGGGGGGCGGGGAGCTGTTTTTT
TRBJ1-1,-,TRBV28,CASSYTGWVTEAFF,TGTGCCAGCAGTTATACGGGTTGGGTCACTGAAGCTTTCTTT
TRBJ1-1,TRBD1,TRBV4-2,CASSFGLGQEAFF,TGTGCCAGCAGCTTCGGCCTGGGACAGGAAGCTTTCTTT
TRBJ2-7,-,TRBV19,CASSIDSFYEQYF,TGTGCCAGTAGTATCGACAGTTTCTACGAGCAGTACTTC
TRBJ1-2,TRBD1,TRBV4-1,CASSQGQFIIYGYTF,TGCGCCAGCAGCCAGGGACAGTTCATTATCTATGGCTACACCTTC
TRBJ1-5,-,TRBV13,CASSPSRTADQSNQPQHF,TGTGCCAGCAGCCCGAGCAGGACAGCCGACCAGAGCAATCAGCCCCAGCATTTT
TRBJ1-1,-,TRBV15,CATSRDRAQQGSAFF,TGTGCCACCAGCAGAGACCGGGCGCAACAGGGATCGGCTTTCTTT
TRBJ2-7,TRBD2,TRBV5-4,CASSLPRGVHYEQYF,TGTGCCAGCAGCTTGCCGCGGGGGGTACACTACGAGCAGTACTTC
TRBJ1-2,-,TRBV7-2,CASSLAGGPFYGYTF,TGTGCCAGCTCACTGGCGGGGGGCCCATTTTATGGCTACACCTTC
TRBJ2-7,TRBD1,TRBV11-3,CASSLFHRQGGYEQYF,TGTGCCAGCAGCTTATTTCACAGACAGGGTGGCTACGAGCAGTACTTC
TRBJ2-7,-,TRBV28,CASSWASAYEQYF,TGTGCCAGCAGTTGGGCTAGCGCCTACGAGCAGTACTTC